One and the same sample provided the 27 T cell receptor beta chains below, sequenced in a study of cytomegalovirus exposure and HLA in healthy donors listed by TCRdb under 2017. Libraries were built with the immunoSEQ multiplex PCR assay. For the multiplex PCR, a mixture combining 60 forward primers for TCR Vbeta segments and 13 reverse primers for TCR Jbeta segments was used. TCRdb took over this immuneACCESS table, retaining in-frame rearrangements with V and J assigned. Such tables are incomplete; in checked studies, under half of the missing clones stem from an unresolved V gene, and the remainder is unexplained. A total of roughly 220,000 clones appear in this sample, about 77% of them only once. 1.5% to 2% of the sample is taken by the ten largest. The sequencing sample was made of PBMCs. These receptors came from a woman in her thirties in good health and CMV-seronegative.

CDR3 residues: CASSSGLAGSSSTDTQYF. CDR3 nucleotide sequence: TGTGCCAGCAGCTCGGGACTAGCGGGATCCTCTAGCACAGATACGCAGTATTTT. J is TRBJ2-3 and V is TRBV9; the match to TRBD2 covers 13 bases. There are 18 residues in the CDR3. The V segment lost 4 bases and the J segment 0 bases; nucleotides outside the gene matches: 8. Germline CDR1 is SGDLS and CDR2 is YYNGEE. The full variable domain, with the rest looked up from reference TRBV9 and TRBJ2-3, is DSGVTQTPKHLITATGQRVTLRCSPRSGDLSVYWYQQSLDQGLQFLIQYYNGEERAKGNILERFSAQQFPDLHSELNLSSLELGDSALYFCASSSGLAGSSSTDTQYFGPGTRLTVL.

The chain uses TRBV10-2 and TRBJ1-1, with D perhaps matching TRBD1 (5 bases). Germline CDR1 WSHSY, CDR2 SAAADI. V was clipped by 8 bases and J by 3 bases, with 13 bases between them. This CDR3 is 13 amino acids long. The CDR3 loop reads CASWGEMDTEAFF. The CDR3 DNA reads as TGCGCCAGCTGGGGGGAGATGGACACTGAAGCTTTCTTT.

This clone was seen only a few times. This chain joins TRBV6-1 and TRBJ1-1, with D possibly matching TRBD1 (5 bases). Germline V gene data show CDR1 as MNHNS and CDR2 as SASEGT. This CDR3 spans 13 amino acids. V lost 9 bases, J lost 1 base, and 12 bases lay in between. The DNA for the CDR3 is TGTGCCAGTAGAGACAGTACGAACACTGAAGCTTTCTTT. Residues: CASRDSTNTEAFF.

V usage is TRBV29-1 and J usage is TRBJ2-5, with D tentatively TRBD2 (6 bases). With 7 bases removed from V and 0 bases from J, the gap between germline ends came to 12 bases. The CDR3 spans 13 residues. Germline V lookup: CDR1 SQVTM, CDR2 ANQGSEA. The CDR3 here is CSAERADQETQYF. The CDR3 DNA sequence: TGCAGCGCCGAGCGGGCCGACCAAGAGACCCAGTACTTC.

The chain employs TRBV10-3 and TRBJ2-7; maybe TRBD1 (6 bases). The germline V gene encodes CDR1 ENHRY and CDR2 SYGVKD. There are 12 residues in the CDR3. Trimming pared 7 bases from V and 1 base from J, leaving 8 bases between. The CDR3, as DNA: TGTGCCATCAAGGGGGAGTCCTACGAGCAGTACTTC. It specifies CAIKGESYEQYF.

The CDR3 nucleotides are TGTGCCAGCTCGGAGGGACAGGGAACTGAAGCTTTCTTT. Amino acids: CASSEGQGTEAFF. The chain has TRBV18 and TRBJ1-1, with 9 bases that match TRBD1. The length of the CDR3 is 13 residues. With 6 bases clipped from V and 5 bases from J, the junction kept 4 bases outside the gene matches. Germline V gene lookup returns CDR1 KGHSH and CDR2 LQKENI.

This clone was seen only a few times. This rearrangement joins TRBV5-1 to TRBJ2-7; no clear D. Deletions cut 0 bases from V and 0 bases from J, with 16 bases between. CDR1 SGHRS and CDR2 YFSETQ come from the germline V gene. The CDR3 totals 17 residues. The DNA for the CDR3 is TGCGCCAGCAGCTTGGTCGCAACATTAGCAACCTCCTACGAGCAGTACTTC. It is translated as CASSLVATLATSYEQYF.

The chain combines TRBV6-6 with TRBJ2-7, with D perhaps TRBD1 (6 bases). The V and J ends lost 7 bases and 0 bases respectively, with 13 bases between them. Germline CDR1 and CDR2: MNHNY and SVGAGI (reference sequence). The CDR3 has 14 residues. CDR3: CASKGQGSSYEQYF. In nucleotides, the CDR3 is TGTGCCAGCAAGGGTCAGGGGAGCTCCTACGAGCAGTACTTC.

In its sample, this clone was seen a few times. As DNA, the CDR3 is TGTGCCAGCAGCTTATCTTGGAGCTCCTACAATGAGCAGTTCTTC. Translated: CASSLSWSSYNEQFF. The V and J genes are TRBV7-2 and TRBJ2-1; D is uncertain. CDR1 and CDR2 (germline): SGHTA, FQGNSA. The V gene lost 2 bases and the J gene lost 0 bases, with 8 bases spanning the gap. CDR3 length equals 15 residues.

Details on this clone: At one of its ends the junction is not consistent with the germline gene, which may arise from a read error. The genes are TRBV29-1 and TRBJ2-7, with D tentatively TRBD1 (6 bases). CDR3 length: 16 residues. Germline V gene lookup returns CDR1 SQVTM and CDR2 ANQGSEA. As DNA, the CDR3 is TGCAGCGTTACAGGGCTTCCTTTTAGTAGCTCCTACAAGCAGTACTTC. Amino acids: CSVTGLPFSSSYKQYF.

The CDR3 region is CASSTSTGQETQYF. The CDR3 nucleotides are TGTGCCAGTAGTACTTCGACAGGGCAGGAGACCCAGTACTTC. The chain couples TRBV19 to TRBJ2-5; 7 bases line up with TRBD1. In germline, CDR1 is LNHDA, CDR2 SQIVND (reference sequence). V gave up 4 bases and J gave up 5 bases; unmatched junction bases: 7. The CDR3 runs to 14 residues.

The V gene is TRBV9, the J gene TRBJ1-1; 8 bases match TRBD1. CDR1 and CDR2 from the germline V gene are SGDLS and YYNGEE. J gave up 4 bases and V 4 bases, and 6 bases lay outside the gene matches. The CDR3 runs to 14 residues. CDR3 bases: TGTGCCAGCAGCTTCGGGACAGGTAGCACTGAAGCTTTCTTT. Amino acids: CASSFGTGSTEAFF. Full variable domain (rest looked up from reference TRBV9 and TRBJ1-1): DSGVTQTPKHLITATGQRVTLRCSPRSGDLSVYWYQQSLDQGLQFLIQYYNGEERAKGNILERFSAQQFPDLHSELNLSSLELGDSALYFCASSFGTGSTEAFFGQGTRLTVV.

The V gene is TRBV7-3, the J gene TRBJ1-2, with D perhaps TRBD1 (6 bases). CDR3 length equals 13 residues. Trimming removed 3 bases at V and 6 bases at J, with 11 bases between. Germline CDR1 and CDR2: SGHTA and FQGTGA. The CDR3 protein is CASSLTHRDGYTF. The CDR3, as DNA: TGTGCCAGCAGCTTGACCCACAGGGATGGCTACACCTTC.

This chain connects TRBV5-1 to TRBJ1-3; no reliable D call. The CDR3 length is 15 residues. Deletions cut 1 base from V and 0 bases from J, with 8 bases between. The germline gives CDR1 SGHRS, CDR2 YFSETQ. The CDR3 DNA reads TGCGCCAGCAGCTTGAGCGTCACCTCTGGAAACACCATATATTTT. It codes for CASSLSVTSGNTIYF.

The chain carries TRBV9 and TRBJ2-2; 7 positions match TRBD2. CDR3 size: 15 residues. Looked up from germline, CDR1 is SGDLS and CDR2 is YYNGEE. Unmatched junction bases numbered 7, after V lost 3 bases and J lost 5 bases. The CDR3 reads CASSGLNSGTGELFF. The DNA for the CDR3 is TGTGCCAGCAGCGGCCTAAATAGCGGGACCGGGGAGCTGTTTTTT. The whole variable domain, filled in from reference TRBV9 and TRBJ2-2, reads DSGVTQTPKHLITATGQRVTLRCSPRSGDLSVYWYQQSLDQGLQFLIQYYNGEERAKGNILERFSAQQFPDLHSELNLSSLELGDSALYFCASSGLNSGTGELFFGEGSRLTVL.

There are a few counts of this clone. The chain's CDR3 is CSALGSDGNTIYF. The CDR3 DNA reads as TGCAGCGCCTTGGGCTCGGATGGAAACACCATATATTTT. V and J are TRBV29-1 and TRBJ1-3; D gene uncertain. CDR1 and CDR2 from the germline V gene are SQVTM and ANQGSEA. The CDR3 runs to 13 residues. Trimming removed 7 bases from V and 3 bases from J, with 13 bases in between.

V gene TRBV7-2 combines with J gene TRBJ2-3, with D perhaps matching TRBD2 (6 bases). Germline loops: CDR1 SGHTA, CDR2 FQGNSA. CDR3 size: 15 residues. The V end lost 5 bases, the J end lost 0 bases, and 12 bases lay between the germline ends. CDR3 bases: TGTGCCAGCAGCCCCATGGGGGGTAGCACAGATACGCAGTATTTT. Its protein is CASSPMGGSTDTQYF.

This rearrangement joins TRBV6-1 to TRBJ2-7; D not certain. Trimming removed 11 bases at V and 2 bases at J, with 19 bases between. The CDR3 contains 14 residues. Germline V gene lookup returns CDR1 MNHNS and CDR2 SASEGT. The CDR3 here is CAAARPTGAYEQYF. The CDR3 DNA reads as TGTGCCGCTGCCAGGCCCACTGGCGCCTACGAGCAGTACTTC.

The chain carries TRBV5-1 and TRBJ2-2, with 10 bases aligning to TRBD1. The CDR3 sequence is 16 residues long. The germline CDR1 and CDR2 sequences are SGHRS and YFSETQ. Unmatched junction bases numbered 8, after V lost 4 bases and J lost 5 bases. The CDR3 DNA reads as TGCGCCAGCAGCAGCGGCGGGACAGGGGAGACCGGGGAGCTGTTTTTT. Translation gives CASSSGGTGETGELFF. The full variable domain, with the rest looked up from reference TRBV5-1 and TRBJ2-2, is KAGVTQTPRYLIKTRGQQVTLSCSPISGHRSVSWYQQTPGQGLQFLFEYFSETQRNKGNFPGRFSGRQFSNSRSEMNVSTLELGDSALYLCASSSGGTGETGELFFGEGSRLTVL.

The CDR3 protein is CAWKAPGDLNGYTF. CDR3 coding DNA: TGTGCCTGGAAGGCCCCAGGGGACCTAAATGGCTACACCTTC. The V and J genes are TRBV30 and TRBJ1-2; tentative D call: TRBD1 (6 bases). The CDR3 contains 14 residues. The V gene lost 4 bases and the J gene lost 6 bases, with 18 bases spanning the gap. CDR1 and CDR2 (germline): GTSNPN, SVGIG (reference sequence). Full variable domain (remainder filled in from reference TRBV30 and TRBJ1-2): SQTIHQWPATLVQPVGSPLSLECTVEGTSNPNLYWYRQAAGRGLQLLFYSVGIGQISSEVPQNLSASRPQDRQFILSSKKLLLSDSGFYLCAWKAPGDLNGYTFGSGTRLTVV.

The rearrangement links TRBV5-6 to TRBJ1-4; 8 bases line up with TRBD1. Per germline, CDR1 SGHDT and CDR2 YYEEEE. V dropped 4 bases and J dropped 10; count of bases not matched to a gene: 12. CDR3 length: 15 amino acids. CDR3 protein: CASSGRQGISGKLFF. The CDR3, as DNA: TGTGCCAGCAGCGGACGACAGGGGATCTCTGGAAAACTGTTTTTT. Combining the CDR3 with reference TRBV5-6 and TRBJ1-4 gives the whole variable domain DAGVTQSPTHLIKTRGQQVTLRCSPKSGHDTVSWYQQALGQGPQFIFQYYEEEERQRGNFPDRFSGHQFPNYSSELNVNALLLGDSALYLCASSGRQGISGKLFFGSGTQLSVL.

This clone was seen just once. The chain links TRBV19 to TRBJ2-3, with TRBD2 identical over 8 bases. The CDR3 loop spans 15 amino acids. With 3 bases clipped from V and 1 base from J, the junction kept 3 bases outside the gene matches. Per the germline V gene, CDR1 is LNHDA and CDR2 is SQIVND (reference sequence). The CDR3 loop reads CASSMSRGGTDTQYF. As DNA, the CDR3 is TGTGCCAGTAGTATGTCGCGGGGGGGCACAGATACGCAGTATTTT.

In regard to this clone: Other DNA sequences in the same sample also yield this CDR3. The chain uses TRBV9 and TRBJ2-7; 9 bases align to TRBD2. This CDR3 region has 15 residues. CDR1 is SGDLS and CDR2 is YYNGEE in the germline V gene. V gave up 0 bases and J gave up 4 bases; unmatched junction bases: 5. CDR3 loop: CASSVELAGIYEQYF. As DNA, the CDR3 is TGTGCCAGCAGCGTAGAGCTAGCGGGGATATACGAGCAGTACTTC. The full variable domain, its missing parts supplied by reference TRBV9 and TRBJ2-7, is DSGVTQTPKHLITATGQRVTLRCSPRSGDLSVYWYQQSLDQGLQFLIQYYNGEERAKGNILERFSAQQFPDLHSELNLSSLELGDSALYFCASSVELAGIYEQYFGPGTRLTVT.

The genes are TRBV19 and TRBJ1-5; tentative D call: TRBD1 (5 bases). Deletions cut 5 bases from V and 3 bases from J, with 14 bases between. Germline CDR1 is LNHDA and CDR2 is SQIVND (reference sequence). The CDR3 loop spans 15 amino acids. CDR3 loop: CASSPKTEYNQPQHF. The CDR3 coding sequence is TGTGCCAGTAGTCCCAAGACAGAGTACAATCAGCCCCAGCATTTT. Full variable domain (remainder filled in from reference TRBV19 and TRBJ1-5): DGGITQSPKYLFRKEGQNVTLSCEQNLNHDAMYWYRQDPGQGLRLIYYSQIVNDFQKGDIAEGYSVSREKKESFPLTVTSAQKNPTAFYLCASSPKTEYNQPQHFGDGTRLSIL.

This clone was seen more than once but under ten times. The chain has TRBV4-1 and TRBJ2-5; D perhaps matches TRBD2 (5 bases). The CDR3 is made up of 14 amino acids. Germline-derived CDR1 and CDR2 are MGHRA and YSYEKL. V lost 1 base to trimming and J lost 5 bases, with 11 bases between them. In DNA form, the CDR3 reads TGCGCCAGCAGCCAAGTGAGGGATCTGGAGACCCAGTACTTC. The encoded protein is CASSQVRDLETQYF.

This chain links TRBV11-3 with TRBJ2-3, with 9 bases aligning to TRBD2. Germline V gene data show CDR1 as SGHNT and CDR2 as YENEEA. Trimming took 5 bases from V and 1 from J; bases not matched to a gene: 7. This CDR3 comprises 16 residues. CDR3 protein: CASSPGLAGRTDTQYF. DNA of the CDR3: TGTGCCAGCAGCCCGGGACTAGCAGGTCGCACAGATACGCAGTATTTT. Looking up the rest from reference TRBV11-3 and TRBJ2-3 gives the full variable domain: EAGVVQSPRYKIIEKKQPVAFWCNPISGHNTLYWYLQNLGQGPELLIRYENEEAVDDSQLPKDRFSAERLKGVDSTLKIQPAELGDSAVYLCASSPGLAGRTDTQYFGPGTRLTVL.

V is TRBV11-2 and J is TRBJ2-1, with D possibly matching TRBD2 (7 bases). Trimming stripped 5 bases from V and 7 bases from J, with 18 bases between. Germline V lookup: CDR1 SGHAT, CDR2 FQNNGV. This CDR3 is built from 15 residues. The CDR3 coding sequence is TGTGCCAGCAGCACAGGGAGGGGAGGTGAGAATGAGCAGTTCTTC. This sequence encodes CASSTGRGGENEQFF. Based on the CDR3 plus reference TRBV11-2 and TRBJ2-1, the full variable domain is EAGVAQSPRYKIIEKRQSVAFWCNPISGHATLYWYQQILGQGPKLLIQFQNNGVVDDSQLPKDRFSAERLKGVDSTLKIQPAKLEDSAVYLCASSTGRGGENEQFFGPGTRLTVL.